Shown below are 28 T cell receptor beta chains from a single sample sequenced in a study of beta chain features in type 1 diabetes. These receptors have no identified antigens. The study, taken as a whole, reports: Shortening of TCRB CDR3s, moderate but significant, appeared in all four CD4+ subsets of Type 1 diabetes patients.

Every bit of the isolated RNA underwent reverse transcription, so sequencing read expressed TCRB transcripts. Some clones are missing from TCRdb's copy, which holds only in-frame ones; the method was immunoSEQ multiplex PCR. The sample holds approximately 150,000 clones, approximately 10% seen once. Input material: central memory CD4+ T cells from blood. Every receptor here comes from a man between 25 and 39 years old with type 1 diabetes.

This clone was observed many times. CDR3: CASSTYRGGGAQYF. In nucleotides, the CDR3 is TGTGCCAGCAGTACATACAGGGGCGGAGGGGCCCAGTACTTC. This rearrangement joins TRBV28 to TRBJ2-5, with D tentatively TRBD1 (7 bases). The CDR3 covers 14 residues. Per the germline V gene, CDR1 is MDHEN and CDR2 is SYDVKM. V was shortened by 5 bases and J by 9 bases, with 19 bases between the two germline ends.

This clone showed up just a few times. The chain joins TRBV6-1 to TRBJ1-1; 7 bases fit TRBD1. CDR3 length equals 13 residues. V shed 7 bases, J shed 7 bases, and the junction held 9 bases outside the gene matches. Germline loops: CDR1 MNHNS, CDR2 SASEGT. The CDR3 loop is CASNRQGSGEAFF. The CDR3 DNA is TGTGCCAGCAACCGACAGGGATCAGGTGAAGCTTTCTTT.

The chain combines TRBV5-4 with TRBJ2-3, with 10 bases aligning to TRBD2. In germline, CDR1 is SGHNT, CDR2 YYREEE (reference sequence). V trimming: 7 bases; J trimming: 3 bases; junction bases outside the gene matches: 2. The CDR3 consists of 13 residues. The CDR3 sequence: CASEGLATDTQYF. CDR3 DNA sequence: TGTGCCAGCGAGGGACTAGCGACAGATACGCAGTATTTT.

There are a few counts of this clone. The chain joins TRBV7-2 to TRBJ2-2; D remains ambiguous. The germline CDR1 and CDR2 sequences are SGHTA and FQGNSA. Trimming left V 5 bases short and J 4 bases short, with 8 bases between. The CDR3 spans 13 residues. This CDR3 reads CASSQVSTGELFF. CDR3 coding DNA: TGTGCCAGCAGCCAAGTCAGCACCGGGGAGCTGTTTTTT.

The chain recombines TRBV7-2 with TRBJ2-2, with D uncertain. The CDR3 runs 16 residues. V lost 5 bases, J lost 7 bases, and 20 bases lay in between. Germline V gene data show CDR1 as SGHTA and CDR2 as FQGNSA. Here the CDR3 reads CASSPNTGSPVGELFF. The CDR3 DNA reads as TGTGCCAGCAGCCCAAACACGGGTTCTCCTGTCGGGGAGCTGTTTTTT.

This clone showed up just a few times. This chain uses TRBV7-9 with TRBJ1-5, with TRBD1 matching over 9 bases. Germline trimming cut 1 base from V and 2 bases from J; bases unmatched to any gene: 9. Germline V gene lookup returns CDR1 SEHNR and CDR2 FQNEAQ (reference sequence). This CDR3 is built from 18 residues. The CDR3 bases are TGTGCCAGCAGCTTAGTTGCTGGGGACAGGGTGGGCAATCAGCCCCAGCATTTT. Its translation: CASSLVAGDRVGNQPQHF.

This clone was seen only a few times. The chain recombines TRBV25-1 with TRBJ2-1, with a tentative D call TRBD2 (7 bases). Germline lookup yields CDR1 MGHDK and CDR2 SYGVNS. Trimming took off 1 base at V and 7 bases at J, with 23 bases between the two ends. This CDR3 has 18 residues. CDR3 amino acids: CASSESRGGRGQWNEQFF. In DNA form, the CDR3 reads TGTGCCAGCAGTGAATCGAGGGGAGGGCGGGGACAATGGAATGAGCAGTTCTTC.

This clone was observed a handful of times. This chain connects TRBV7-9 to TRBJ2-7; D might be TRBD1 (6 bases). Trimming stripped 4 bases from V and 1 base from J, with 11 bases between. Germline CDR1 is SEHNR and CDR2 is FQNEAQ (reference sequence). The CDR3 extends over 14 amino acids. DNA of the CDR3: TGTGCCAGCAGCTCAGGACAGTCTTCCTACGAGCAGTACTTC. Encoded protein: CASSSGQSSYEQYF.

This clone was detected many times. This sequence joins TRBV28 and TRBJ1-2; no clear D. The length of the CDR3 is 15 residues. V was cut by 3 bases and J by 4 bases, with 15 bases left in between. Per the germline V gene, CDR1 is MDHEN and CDR2 is SYDVKM. DNA of the CDR3: TGTGCCAGCAGTTTGGGCCCCTTGCAGAGCTATGGCTACACCTTC. This codes for CASSLGPLQSYGYTF.

This clone was seen only a few times. The CDR3 sequence is CASSLMGTEYNEQFF. CDR3 sequence (DNA): TGTGCCAGCAGCTTAATGGGGACTGAATACAATGAGCAGTTCTTC. The chain is built from TRBV7-9 and TRBJ2-1; maybe TRBD2 (6 bases). V gave up 2 bases and J gave up 4 bases, with 12 bases separating them. CDR1 is SEHNR, CDR2 FQNEAQ, per germline (reference sequence). This CDR3 is 15 amino acids long.

This clone was picked up a small number of times. This rearrangement joins TRBV6-5 to TRBJ2-7; D gene uncertain. V was cut by 5 bases and J by 6 bases, with 8 bases left in between. CDR1 MNHEY and CDR2 SVGAGI come from the germline V gene. The CDR3 runs to 11 residues. The CDR3 DNA sequence: TGTGCCAGCAGTGAACTCCGCGAGCAGTACTTC. It specifies CASSELREQYF.

In this sample, this clone turned up a few times. This rearrangement joins TRBV2 to TRBJ2-5, with unresolved D. The V end was cut by 1 base, the J end by 5 bases, with 5 bases between. Germline loops: CDR1 SNHLY, CDR2 FYNNEI. CDR3 length: 12 residues. DNA of the CDR3: TGTGCCAGCAGTGAAGAATCTGAGACCCAGTACTTC. Protein product: CASSEESETQYF.

The rearrangement uses TRBV6-5 and TRBJ2-5; unclear D gene. CDR3 length: 16 residues. CDR1 and CDR2 (germline): MNHEY, SVGAGI. V lost 0 bases to trimming and J lost 8 bases, with 19 bases between them. The CDR3 nucleotides are TGTGCCAGCAGTTACTCTCGTCCACCGATGATGGCAACCCAGTACTTC. Translating it yields CASSYSRPPMMATQYF.

The chain is built from TRBV5-1 and TRBJ1-4; 8 positions match TRBD1. Germline V gives CDR1 SGHRS, CDR2 YFSETQ. The CDR3 is made up of 13 amino acids. Trimming cost V 6 bases and J 7 bases; bases outside gene matches: 5. As DNA, the CDR3 is TGCGCCAGCAAAGAGACAGGGGTTGAAAAACTGTTTTTT. Translation: CASKETGVEKLFF.

This clone was seen a handful of times. The chain employs TRBV10-3 and TRBJ1-2; 8 bases map to TRBD1. Looked up from germline, CDR1 is ENHRY and CDR2 is SYGVKD. This CDR3 has 13 residues. Unmatched junction bases numbered 12, after V lost 5 bases and J lost 13 bases. CDR3: CAISFAGQGTITF. Here the CDR3 DNA reads TGTGCCATCAGTTTCGCCGGACAGGGAACGATCACCTTC.

This clone was observed at least ten times. The CDR3 coding sequence is TGTGCCAGCTCACCACCGAGTAGCACGCAGGGTCGAGGCCAGTACTTC. Residues: CASSPPSSTQGRGQYF. This chain joins TRBV18 and TRBJ2-5; a possible D gene is TRBD1 (5 bases). This CDR3 has 16 residues. In germline, CDR1 is KGHSH, CDR2 LQKENI. Trimming took off 0 bases at V and 10 bases at J, with 21 bases between the two ends.

This chain connects TRBV30 to TRBJ2-2; a possible D gene is TRBD2 (6 bases). The CDR3 extends over 15 amino acids. V dropped 4 bases and J dropped 4 bases, with 16 bases sitting between them. Germline V lookup: CDR1 GTSNPN, CDR2 SVGIG (reference sequence). The CDR3 is CAWTKKGLSTGELFF. The DNA for the CDR3 is TGTGCCTGGACCAAAAAGGGACTGTCCACCGGGGAGCTGTTTTTT. The variable domain in full, completed from reference TRBV30 and TRBJ2-2, reads SQTIHQWPATLVQPVGSPLSLECTVEGTSNPNLYWYRQAAGRGLQLLFYSVGIGQISSEVPQNLSASRPQDRQFILSSKKLLLSDSGFYLCAWTKKGLSTGELFFGEGSRLTVL.

This clone was counted only a few times. This chain joins TRBV29-1 and TRBJ2-7, with D possibly TRBD2 on 5 matching bases. The germline V gene encodes CDR1 SQVTM and CDR2 ANQGSEA. Deletions cut 0 bases from V and 2 bases from J, with 5 bases between. CDR3 length equals 12 residues. CDR3 coding DNA: TGCAGCGTTGAAGACGGGACCTACGAGCAGTACTTC. This encodes CSVEDGTYEQYF.

This rearrangement joins TRBV27 to TRBJ2-1, with a tentative D call TRBD2 (7 bases). This CDR3 contains 15 residues. The germline gives CDR1 MNHEY, CDR2 SMNVEV (reference sequence). Trimming took 8 bases from V and 8 from J, leaving 22 bases between them. CDR3 bases: TGTGCCAGCTCTGTGAGGCGGGGGCCCCTAGATGAGCAGTTCTTC. It encodes CASSVRRGPLDEQFF.

The rearrangement joins TRBV18 to TRBJ1-1; D is ambiguous. The CDR3 is 14 residues long. CDR1 is KGHSH and CDR2 is LQKENI in the germline V gene. Trimming pared 2 bases from V and 1 base from J, leaving 8 bases between. The DNA for the CDR3 is TGTGCCAGCTCACCAGTTTCAGGGAACACTGAAGCTTTCTTT. As protein: CASSPVSGNTEAFF.

V is TRBV30 and J is TRBJ1-1; 8 bases align to TRBD1. Per germline, CDR1 GTSNPN and CDR2 SVGIG (reference sequence). The CDR3 consists of 13 residues. With V trimmed by 8 bases and J by 1 base, 6 bases remained unmatched. CDR3 sequence (DNA): TGTGCCCGTCAACAGGGGGGGAACACTGAAGCTTTCTTT. Protein sequence: CARQQGGNTEAFF.

The chain recombines TRBV5-1 with TRBJ2-5; TRBD2 matches at 7 bases. CDR1 and CDR2 from the germline V gene are SGHRS and YFSETQ. Unmatched junction bases numbered 6, after V lost 4 bases and J lost 3 bases. The CDR3 totals 14 residues. CDR3 sequence reads: CASSGGGEKETQYF. DNA of the CDR3: TGCGCCAGCAGCGGGGGGGGAGAGAAAGAGACCCAGTACTTC.

The V call is TRBV5-4, the J call TRBJ2-5, with TRBD2 matching over 7 bases. Germline V gives CDR1 SGHNT, CDR2 YYREEE (reference sequence). V gave up 2 bases and J gave up 5 bases; unmatched junction bases: 6. The CDR3 sequence is 14 residues long. DNA of the CDR3: TGTGCCAGCAGCTTTTTCCAGGGAGGGGAGACCCAGTACTTC. It specifies CASSFFQGGETQYF.

J is TRBJ2-4 and V is TRBV6-6, with D perhaps matching TRBD2 (6 bases). Trimming stripped 2 bases from V and 8 bases from J, with 16 bases between. The CDR3 totals 15 residues. CDR1 MNHNY and CDR2 SVGAGI come from the germline V gene (reference sequence). CDR3 sequence reads: CASSYPGGSLDIQYF. In nucleotides, the CDR3 is TGTGCCAGCAGTTACCCAGGAGGGTCGTTGGACATTCAGTACTTC.

The chain carries TRBV11-2 and TRBJ1-5, with a possible D match to TRBD1 (6 bases). The CDR3 consists of 14 residues. Trimming took off 4 bases at V and 7 bases at J, with 14 bases between the two ends. CDR1 is SGHAT, CDR2 FQNNGV, per germline. DNA of the CDR3: TGTGCCAGCAGCTGGGGGGGGGCAGGGCAGCCCCAGCATTTT. This encodes CASSWGGAGQPQHF. The full variable domain, in which reference TRBV11-2 and TRBJ1-5 provide the parts outside the CDR3, is EAGVAQSPRYKIIEKRQSVAFWCNPISGHATLYWYQQILGQGPKLLIQFQNNGVVDDSQLPKDRFSAERLKGVDSTLKIQPAKLEDSAVYLCASSWGGAGQPQHFGDGTRLSIL.

The chain is built from TRBV5-8 and TRBJ2-3; 7 nucleotides line up with TRBD1. CDR3 length: 14 amino acids. V shed 5 bases, J shed 1 base, and the junction held 4 bases outside the gene matches. The V gene's germline CDR1 is SGHTS and CDR2 YDEGEE. CDR3 nucleotide sequence: TGTGCCAGCAGTAGAGACAGGGGCACAGATACGCAGTATTTT. It specifies CASSRDRGTDTQYF.

This clone turned up a few times. This chain connects TRBV27 to TRBJ2-5; possible D gene TRBD1, 6 bases. Germline CDR1 reads MNHEY; CDR2 reads SMNVEV (reference sequence). This CDR3 has 13 residues. The V end was cut by 4 bases, the J end by 5 bases, with 11 bases between. The CDR3 DNA reads as TGTGCCAGCAGTTCTTGGGGGCAGGAGACCCAGTACTTC. Amino acid sequence: CASSSWGQETQYF.

This clone was observed a few times. The sample contains more than one DNA sequence encoding this CDR3. This CDR3 reads CSARQQETQYF. CDR3 nucleotides: TGCAGTGCTAGACAGCAAGAGACCCAGTACTTC. The rearrangement links TRBV20-1 to TRBJ2-5; D uncertain. Trimming pared 2 bases from V and 2 bases from J, leaving 3 bases between. This CDR3 is built from 11 residues. Germline V gene lookup returns CDR1 DFQATT and CDR2 SNEGSKA (reference sequence).